Following are 29 T cell receptor beta chains from one sample sequenced in a study of T cell responses to AZD1222 COVID-19 vaccine. The method was immunoSEQ multiplex PCR; TCRdb's version includes in-frame clones alone and lacks a portion of them. Here the sample spans under 150,000 clones, 75% to 90% being singletons. Sequencing was performed on peripheral blood, taken 28 days after the second AZD1222 dose. The receptors originated from an adult who received the AZD1222 COVID-19 vaccine.

This chain connects TRBV5-6 to TRBJ2-1; the match to TRBD1 covers 8 bases. The CDR3 totals 14 residues. From germline, CDR1 is SGHDT and CDR2 YYEEEE. Unmatched junction bases numbered 7, after V lost 7 bases and J lost 4 bases. This CDR3 reads CASQSTGVYNEQFF. The CDR3 nucleotides are TGTGCCAGCCAGTCGACAGGGGTTTACAATGAGCAGTTCTTC.

The V gene is TRBV5-1, the J gene TRBJ1-2; 8 nucleotides align to TRBD1. This CDR3 is 14 amino acids long. Germline V gene data show CDR1 as SGHRS and CDR2 as YFSETQ. The V gene end was trimmed by 4 bases and the J gene end by 3 bases; junction bases not matched to a gene: 5. CDR3 protein: CASSPGQGDYGYTF. In nucleotides, the CDR3 is TGCGCCAGCAGCCCTGGACAGGGTGACTATGGCTACACCTTC.

V usage is TRBV14 and J usage is TRBJ2-3; D is undetermined. The CDR3 is 14 residues long. V was shortened by 4 bases and J by 2 bases, with 10 bases between the two germline ends. Germline CDR1 reads SGHDN; CDR2 reads FVKESK. The CDR3 region has the DNA TGTGCCAGCAGCCGTTCGTTGGACACAGATACGCAGTATTTT. Its translation: CASSRSLDTDTQYF.

This chain uses TRBV18 with TRBJ1-2; D ambiguous. Germline V lookup: CDR1 KGHSH, CDR2 LQKENI. The length of the CDR3 is 19 residues. Deletions cut 3 bases from V and 0 bases from J, with 23 bases between. The CDR3 coding sequence is TGTGCCAGCTCACCGGATATTGATGTTAGGGTCAGGTCTAACTATGGCTACACCTTC. Translation: CASSPDIDVRVRSNYGYTF.

The gene calls are TRBV5-1 and TRBJ2-7; D not resolved. Germline V gene sequence: CDR1 SGHRS, CDR2 YFSETQ. There are 11 residues in the CDR3. The V end lost 4 bases, the J end lost 3 bases, and 5 bases lay between the germline ends. This CDR3 is CASSNDYEQYF. CDR3 bases: TGCGCCAGCAGCAATGACTACGAGCAGTACTTC. Looking up the rest from reference TRBV5-1 and TRBJ2-7 gives the full variable domain: KAGVTQTPRYLIKTRGQQVTLSCSPISGHRSVSWYQQTPGQGLQFLFEYFSETQRNKGNFPGRFSGRQFSNSRSEMNVSTLELGDSALYLCASSNDYEQYFGPGTRLTVT.

This clone was seen a handful of times. V is TRBV18 and J is TRBJ1-2; D remains ambiguous. Germline CDR1 is KGHSH and CDR2 is LQKENI. CDR3 length: 15 amino acids. V shed 2 bases and J shed 4 bases, with 14 bases lying between them. The CDR3 nucleotides are TGTGCCAGCTCACCAACATCCGGCGTCGGCTATGGCTACACCTTC. Its translation: CASSPTSGVGYGYTF.

The chain carries TRBV9 and TRBJ1-1, with D unresolved. Germline CDR1 is SGDLS and CDR2 is YYNGEE. Deletions cut 1 base from V and 6 bases from J, with 10 bases between. This CDR3 has 13 residues. Here the CDR3 reads CASSVIGAAEAFF. In DNA form, the CDR3 reads TGTGCCAGCAGCGTAATAGGCGCGGCTGAAGCTTTCTTT.

This clone was seen a few times. The chain is built from TRBV19 and TRBJ1-1; the match to TRBD1 covers 8 bases. The CDR3 runs to 12 residues. CDR1 and CDR2 (germline): LNHDA, SQIVND (reference sequence). The V gene end was trimmed by 6 bases and the J gene end by 6 bases; junction bases not matched to a gene: 3. The CDR3 here is CASRDRVAEAFF. The CDR3 coding sequence is TGTGCCAGTAGGGACAGGGTTGCTGAAGCTTTCTTT.

The chain carries TRBV18 and TRBJ1-5; D perhaps matches TRBD1 (6 bases). Per the germline V gene, CDR1 is KGHSH and CDR2 is LQKENI. Trimming removed 4 bases at V and 10 bases at J, with 14 bases between. The CDR3 is 13 amino acids. In DNA, the CDR3 is TGTGCCAGCTCACTGGACAGATCGCGCCCCCAGCATTTT. This sequence encodes CASSLDRSRPQHF.

V gene TRBV28 combines with J gene TRBJ1-1; D perhaps matches TRBD1 (6 bases). V dropped 6 bases and J dropped 8 bases, with 13 bases sitting between them. The length of the CDR3 is 12 residues. CDR1 is MDHEN, CDR2 SYDVKM, per germline. Here the CDR3 DNA reads TGTGCCAGCAGAAGGGGGGGCCGCGAAGCTTTCTTT. The encoded protein is CASRRGGREAFF.

This rearrangement joins TRBV6-5 to TRBJ1-3; D uncertain. Germline CDR1 and CDR2: MNHEY and SVGAGI. The CDR3 spans 15 residues. V lost 7 bases and J lost 4, with 17 bases in between. CDR3 residues: CASTGVATGGNTIYF. CDR3 DNA sequence: TGTGCCAGCACTGGCGTGGCGACGGGCGGAAACACCATATATTTT.

This clone was seen once. The chain couples TRBV19 to TRBJ1-5; D gene unclear. The germline V and J ends were trimmed by 6 bases and 4 bases, with 13 bases remaining between them. Germline assignment: CDR1 LNHDA and CDR2 SQIVND (reference sequence). This CDR3 region has 14 residues. The CDR3 reads CASSRGLVNQPQHF. The CDR3 DNA reads as TGTGCCAGTAGCCGTGGTTTGGTAAATCAGCCCCAGCATTTT.

The gene calls are TRBV5-6 and TRBJ2-7; a possible D gene is TRBD2 (5 bases). CDR1 SGHDT and CDR2 YYEEEE come from the germline V gene. Trimming removed 3 bases from V and 7 bases from J, with 11 bases in between. The CDR3 length is 12 residues. The CDR3 DNA reads TGTGCCAGCAGCTCCATTACGGGGGAGCAGTACTTC. Its translation: CASSSITGEQYF.

This chain joins TRBV10-3 and TRBJ1-6; D unclear. The CDR3 runs 12 residues. The ends were cut back, 0 bases at V and 7 bases at J, with 1 base in the middle. Germline V CDR1 and CDR2: ENHRY, SYGVKD. CDR3 bases: TGTGCCATCAGTGAGTCGAATTCACCCCTCCACTTT. It translates to CAISESNSPLHF.

The chain combines TRBV5-1 with TRBJ2-2; D is ambiguous. The germline V gene encodes CDR1 SGHRS and CDR2 YFSETQ. This CDR3 spans 16 amino acids. V lost 1 base and J 1 base, leaving 11 bases between the germline ends. The CDR3 DNA sequence: TGCGCCAGCAGCTTGATAGGGCAGGAGAACACCGGGGAGCTGTTTTTT. Translation: CASSLIGQENTGELFF.

V gene TRBV5-1 combines with J gene TRBJ2-7, with a tentative D call TRBD2 (5 bases). CDR3 length: 14 amino acids. The V and J ends lost 1 base and 0 bases respectively, with 8 bases between them. CDR1 is SGHRS and CDR2 is YFSETQ in the germline V gene. CDR3 protein: CASSLTGSSYEQYF. CDR3 coding DNA: TGCGCCAGCAGCTTGACGGGGAGCTCCTACGAGCAGTACTTC.

Written as DNA, the CDR3 is TGTGCCAGCAAGGGAAGCACAGATACGCAGTATTTT. Protein sequence: CASKGSTDTQYF. J is TRBJ2-3 and V is TRBV6-6; D ambiguous. V dropped 7 bases and J dropped 0 bases, with 5 bases sitting between them. The CDR3 loop spans 12 amino acids. Germline CDR1 reads MNHNY; CDR2 reads SVGAGI (reference sequence).

The rearrangement joins TRBV28 to TRBJ1-5; TRBD1 matches 7 bases. Germline-derived CDR1 and CDR2 are MDHEN and SYDVKM. The CDR3 has 14 residues. J gave up 2 bases and V 7 bases, and 5 bases lay outside the gene matches. DNA of the CDR3: TGTGCCAGCAACCGAGGACAGGGCAATCAGCCCCAGCATTTT. Residues: CASNRGQGNQPQHF.

Only one count was recorded for this clone. J is TRBJ1-2 and V is TRBV10-2; D is possibly TRBD1 (6 bases). Between the trimmed V and J ends, which lost 5 bases and 2 bases, there was a span of 15 bases. The CDR3 covers 15 residues. Germline CDR1 reads WSHSY; CDR2 reads SAAADI. Written as DNA, the CDR3 is TGCGCCAGCAGTTTCAGACAGGCAAAGAACTATGGCTACACCTTC. Translation gives CASSFRQAKNYGYTF.

The CDR3 nucleotides are TGTGCCAGCAGCCCTCCCGGGACAGGGTATGGCTACACCTTC. This encodes CASSPPGTGYGYTF. The rearrangement joins TRBV7-9 to TRBJ1-2; 9 nucleotides agree with TRBD1. Germline-derived CDR1 and CDR2 are SEHNR and FQNEAQ (reference sequence). V trimming: 5 bases; J trimming: 5 bases; junction bases outside the gene matches: 6. The CDR3 covers 14 residues. Looking up the rest from reference TRBV7-9 and TRBJ1-2 gives the full variable domain: DTGVSQNPRHKITKRGQNVTFRCDPISEHNRLYWYRQTLGQGPEFLTYFQNEAQLEKSRLLSDRFSAERPKGSFSTLEIQRTEQGDSAMYLCASSPPGTGYGYTFGSGTRLTVV.

CDR3 sequence reads: CASSDPMNTGELFF. In DNA, the CDR3 is TGTGCCAGCAGTGATCCCATGAACACCGGGGAGCTGTTTTTT. V is TRBV25-1 and J is TRBJ2-2; D gene uncertain. Germline-derived CDR1 and CDR2 are MGHDK and SYGVNS. Trimming pared 3 bases from V and 1 base from J, leaving 6 bases between. The CDR3 spans 14 residues. Variable domain in full (rest from reference TRBV25-1 and TRBJ2-2): EADIYQTPRYLVIGTGKKITLECSQTMGHDKMYWYQQDPGMELHLIHYSYGVNSTEKGDLSSESTVSRIRTEHFPLTLESARPSHTSQYLCASSDPMNTGELFFGEGSRLTVL.

The V and J genes are TRBV6-5 and TRBJ1-2; D unresolved. Trimming took 6 bases from V and 4 from J, leaving 15 bases between them. Germline V CDR1 and CDR2: MNHEY, SVGAGI. CDR3 length equals 14 residues. The CDR3 loop reads CASRDVLSVYGYTF. CDR3 in DNA: TGTGCCAGCAGGGACGTGTTGAGTGTCTATGGCTACACCTTC.

The chain combines TRBV5-1 with TRBJ2-5; 8 nucleotides align to TRBD2. The CDR3 consists of 14 residues. Trimming at V came to 4 bases and at J to 7 bases, leaving 9 bases not matched to a gene. Germline V gives CDR1 SGHRS, CDR2 YFSETQ. CDR3 region: CASSGQAGAVTQYF. The CDR3 DNA follows: TGCGCCAGCAGCGGACAAGCGGGGGCAGTGACCCAGTACTTC.

The chain couples TRBV24-1 to TRBJ2-7, with unresolved D. The CDR3 spans 10 residues. The V gene's germline CDR1 is KGHDR and CDR2 SFDVKD. V was clipped by 12 bases and J by 3 bases, with 8 bases between them. The CDR3 sequence is CALWNYEQYV. The CDR3 bases are TGTGCCCTGTGGAACTACGAGCAGTACGTC.

V gene TRBV2 combines with J gene TRBJ1-2, with TRBD1 matching 10 bases. The CDR3 runs to 16 residues. Per the germline V gene, CDR1 is SNHLY and CDR2 is FYNNEI. V gave up 2 bases and J gave up 4 bases; unmatched junction bases: 7. CDR3 nucleotide sequence: TGTGCCAGCAGTGAACTTATGGACAGGGGGGCCTATGGCTACACCTTC. Translating it yields CASSELMDRGAYGYTF.

The V call is TRBV7-2, the J call TRBJ2-1, with 9 bases fitting TRBD2. Unmatched junction bases numbered 2, after V lost 0 bases and J lost 2 bases. From germline, CDR1 is SGHTA and CDR2 FQGNSA. This CDR3 is built from 16 residues. CDR3 bases: TGTGCCAGCAGCTTAGCATCTAGCGGGGCCTACAATGAGCAGTTCTTC. This encodes CASSLASSGAYNEQFF. Looking up the rest from reference TRBV7-2 and TRBJ2-1 gives the full variable domain: GAGVSQSPSNKVTEKGKDVELRCDPISGHTALYWYRQSLGQGLEFLIYFQGNSAPDKSGLPSDRFSAERTGGSVSTLTIQRTQQEDSAVYLCASSLASSGAYNEQFFGPGTRLTVL.

The gene calls are TRBV18 and TRBJ1-2, with a possible D match to TRBD1 (6 bases). Per germline, CDR1 KGHSH and CDR2 LQKENI. With 4 bases removed from V and 8 bases from J, the gap between germline ends came to 17 bases. The CDR3 length is 14 residues. The CDR3 region is CASSQSTGREGYTF. The CDR3, as DNA: TGTGCCAGCTCACAGTCTACAGGGAGAGAAGGCTACACCTTC. Drawing the rest from reference TRBV18 and TRBJ1-2, the complete variable domain is NAGVMQNPRHLVRRRGQEARLRCSPMKGHSHVYWYRQLPEEGLKFMVYLQKENIIDESGMPKERFSAEFPKEGPSILRIQQVVRGDSAAYFCASSQSTGREGYTFGSGTRLTVV.

The gene calls are TRBV9 and TRBJ2-1, with D uncertain. The CDR3 loop spans 17 amino acids. Germline V gene sequence: CDR1 SGDLS, CDR2 YYNGEE. Deletions cut 0 bases from V and 1 base from J, with 14 bases between. CDR3 sequence reads: CASSVATGASSYNEQFF. The CDR3 DNA is TGTGCCAGCAGCGTAGCCACGGGCGCCTCGTCCTACAATGAGCAGTTCTTC.

A single count supports this clone. CDR3 protein: CASSQILAGGHNEQFF. As DNA, the CDR3 is TGCGCCAGCAGCCAAATACTAGCGGGGGGCCACAATGAGCAGTTCTTC. The rearrangement uses TRBV4-1 and TRBJ2-1, with 12 bases that match TRBD2. This CDR3 contains 16 residues. CDR1 and CDR2 from the germline V gene are MGHRA and YSYEKL. With V trimmed by 2 bases and J by 5 bases, 4 bases remained unmatched.